The following is a T cell receptor beta chain sequence with its context. Its antigen has not been determined. No DNA is shown, since the ends of the CDR3 on it are uncertain; the CDR3 is the one TCRdb lists. Library construction relied on PCR. Sequencing relied on an Illumina HiSeq 4000. Preparation of bulk TCR libraries followed a previously described approach, with the TCR primers listed in Table S5. Purification of total RNA was performed with the Qiagen AllPrep DNA/RNA kit. Reads from multiple sequencing runs of the same library were pooled before analysis. In the paper's pipeline: Reads were retained only if the reads had an exact TCR constant sequence, and the retained reads were trimmed to 150 nt and grouped according to their 12-nt molecular barcodes. Reads inside each barcode group were sub-clustered using a 15% Levenshtein threshold, and a quality-weighted consensus sequence was constructed for each RNA molecule. Non-functional sequences were filtered out, along with any lower-count sequence sitting one edit away from another sequence. Based on fitting two negative binomial distributions, any barcode sub-cluster with under 20% of the maximum read count was discarded. TCRdb ran its own pipeline on the public reads, namely fastp trimming at Q25 and MiXCR clone calling, and kept in-frame beta chains. Rows with a matching CDR3 protein are joined into one entry that keeps the most common DNA and genes. The authors' filters were not applied to this entry. Within this sample are hundreds of thousands of distinct CDR3 sequences, with over 20% of them counted one time only. Together, the top ten hold 0.7% to 0.9% of the sample.

This sample was taken from a study of molecular identifiers for immune sequencing clone quantification (dated 2018 in TCRdb). Notes on the research overall: For a replicate experiment, RNA from around 20,000 or 99,000 naive CD8 T cells was divided into five aliquots, and four of the five aliquots were sequenced. The study was a methods study using CD8 T cells to benchmark molecular-identifier clustering-based TCR repertoire sequencing (MIDCIRS) and TCR RNA copy counting. The paper's findings and limits, for the study overall: The sizes of highly expanded clones could end up underestimated when identical TCR molecules share a barcode. About three recovered TCR RNA copies per cell were obtained by modeling, versus approximately 10 by digital PCR, implying a capture efficiency of approximately 27%. Spiked-in Jurkat TCR RNA (approximately 10 copies' worth), which is not part of the donor repertoire, was contained in the naive libraries. Spiked-in Jurkat TCR RNA equal to a single cell's worth was reported to be detectable even within 1,200,000 naive CD8 T cells. When barcode sub-clustering was omitted, TCR diversity was inflated by chimeric consensus sequences, with chimeras reaching as high as 47%. In CMV-specific effector cells, over 98% of molecules were held by clones above 20 RNA copies, whereas under 1% of molecules were held by such clones in naive cells.

Naive CD8 T cell libraries were made from approximately 20,000 to 1,000,000 sorted cells using 10%, 30% or 50% of purified RNA. On a BD FACSAria II, naive CD8 T cells were FACS-sorted as CD8+CD4-CCR7+CD45RA+ and collected into RLT Plus buffer. Approximately nine TCR copies' worth of Jurkat RNA were spiked into roughly 19,000-1,000,000 naive CD8 T cell samples to test detection sensitivity. CD8 T cells were enriched using RosetteSep CD8+ T Cell Enrichment Cocktail and Ficoll-Paque, and the enriched cells then underwent ACK red cell lysis. Taken from cysteine to phenylalanine, the CDR3 has 19 residues. The germline V gene sets CDR1 to SQVTM and CDR2 to ANQGSEA.

Recombination joined TRBV29-1 with TRBJ2-5; the table assigns TRBD2, which was not confirmed against the DNA. Sequenced input: naive CD8+ T cells from blood, with Jurkat cell RNA spiked in. Taken with the paper, the label for cell subset or site translates to: FACS-sorted CD8+CD4-CCR7+CD45RA+ naive T cells. The clonotype comes from a human donor in good health. Some libraries in this study had Jurkat cell RNA spiked in. The CDR3 sequence is CTFISAAGVSGRKRETQYF.